What follows is one T cell receptor beta chain and its context. What it binds is unknown. The V and J ends lost 1 base and 3 bases respectively, with 13 bases between them. The CDR3 extends over 16 amino acids. CDR1 and CDR2 (germline): LGHNA, YNFKEQ. Construction of the TCRbeta library involved unique molecular identifiers. TCRdb analysed the PCR reads with MiXCR anew, one entry per CDR3 protein. The sample has 350,000 to 500,000 distinct CDR3 sequences, approximately 42% seen once; the top ten hold 27%. These data are taken from a study of T-cell reconstitution after alpha-beta-depleted transplantation in children. The study's findings and limits: Surviving recipient cells, namely T cells and thymic progenitors, were the source of high day-60 TCRbeta diversity in some patients. Several hundred graft clones that had expanded were reportedly the source of alpha-beta T cells about two months after transplant. Newly produced T cells mostly accounted for T-cell counts and diversity one year post-transplant.

Sequenced material: PBMCs, taken before TCRalphabeta/CD19-depleted stem cell transplant. The receptor comes from a girl between 2 and 10 years old with aplastic anemia, due to receive a stem cell transplant. The chain couples TRBV4-2 to TRBJ1-5; possibly TRBD1 for D (6 bases). CDR3 in DNA: TGTGCCAGCAGCCAAGGGGGGGCAGAGTCCAATCAGCCCCAGCATTTT. Amino acids: CASSQGGAESNQPQHF.